This entry lists 10 T cell receptor beta chains sequenced from one sample in a study of shared clonotypes between healthy human individuals. Assay used: immunoSEQ multiplex PCR; TCRdb lists only in-frame clones, some missing. Among 2.3 million or so clones listed, 90% to 95% were seen once. Sequenced material: naive CD4+ T cells from PBMCs. Subset described: CD45RA+ positively selected. The receptors shown here come from a man between 18 and 29 years old in good health. Some clones in this sample may be carry-over from other donors' samples.

The V gene is TRBV7-9, the J gene TRBJ2-2; tentative D call: TRBD1 (7 bases). Trimming stripped 3 bases from V and 4 bases from J, with 12 bases between. Germline assignment: CDR1 SEHNR and CDR2 FQNEAQ (reference sequence). CDR3 length: 15 residues. In DNA, the CDR3 is TGTGCCAGCAGCTTGCCAGGGGGGTCCACCGGGGAGCTGTTTTTT. Translating gives CASSLPGGSTGELFF.

The rearrangement links TRBV6-1 to TRBJ2-3; the match to TRBD2 covers 8 bases. The CDR3 is 15 residues long. Germline values: CDR1 MNHNS, CDR2 SASEGT. V lost 5 bases, J lost 6 bases, and 10 bases stayed unmatched. The CDR3, as DNA: TGTGCCAGCAGTCGGGGAGCCAGCGGGAGTGATACGCAGTATTTT. Translating gives CASSRGASGSDTQYF.

The chain employs TRBV29-1 and TRBJ2-7; 10 bases agree with TRBD2. Germline CDR1 is SQVTM and CDR2 is ANQGSEA. Unmatched junction bases numbered 8, after V lost 7 bases and J lost 5 bases. This CDR3 region has 13 residues. The CDR3 reads CSAAGGPKDEQYF. The CDR3 DNA reads as TGCAGCGCAGCGGGAGGGCCTAAAGACGAGCAGTACTTC.

This clone has a handful of counts. V usage is TRBV19 and J usage is TRBJ1-5; D is ambiguous. This CDR3 is 15 amino acids long. Germline assignment: CDR1 LNHDA and CDR2 SQIVND (reference sequence). Deletions cut 6 bases from V and 0 bases from J, with 12 bases between. Here the CDR3 reads CASRPQRISNQPQHF. DNA for the CDR3: TGTGCCAGTAGGCCACAGAGAATTAGCAATCAGCCCCAGCATTTT.

This clone was seen just once. The chain combines TRBV19 with TRBJ2-2, with TRBD2 as a possible D gene (5 bases). Trimming left V 3 bases short and J 5 bases short, with 13 bases between. This CDR3 is built from 15 residues. Germline V CDR1 and CDR2: LNHDA, SQIVND (reference sequence). CDR3 bases: TGTGCCAGTAGTATTCGTGGGAGATCGACCGGGGAGCTGTTTTTT. Translating it yields CASSIRGRSTGELFF.

The rearrangement joins TRBV7-3 to TRBJ1-1; the match to TRBD1 covers 8 bases. The CDR3 runs to 14 residues. The trim removed 4 bases at V and 3 bases at J, leaving 4 bases unmatched. Germline CDR1 SGHTA, CDR2 FQGTGA. DNA for the CDR3: TGTGCCAGCAGCTCGGACAGGGTATACACTGAAGCTTTCTTT. Residues: CASSSDRVYTEAFF.

V is TRBV28 and J is TRBJ1-2, with D hard to call. The CDR3 spans 13 residues. V was pared by 7 bases and J by 2 bases, with 11 bases between. Germline V gives CDR1 MDHEN, CDR2 SYDVKM. CDR3 nucleotides: TGTGCCAGCAATTTCGCCCCAAACTATGGCTACACCTTC. It encodes CASNFAPNYGYTF.

The V gene is TRBV10-3, the J gene TRBJ2-3; TRBD1 is a possible D gene (7 bases). Trimming shortened V by 6 bases and J by 0 bases, and 16 bases separated the two germline ends. Germline V gene lookup returns CDR1 ENHRY and CDR2 SYGVKD. The CDR3 spans 16 residues. The CDR3 DNA follows: TGTGCCATCAGGGGAGGCGGGACAGAGAGCACAGATACGCAGTATTTT. Its translation is CAIRGGGTESTDTQYF.

This sequence joins TRBV5-6 and TRBJ1-6; 9 bases are a match to TRBD1. The germline V gene encodes CDR1 SGHDT and CDR2 YYEEEE. The CDR3 contains 16 residues. Trimming removed 2 bases from V and 8 bases from J; junction bases left unmatched: 8. The CDR3 DNA follows: TGTGCCAGCAGCTTTCTAGACAGGGGGAAGGATTCACCCCTCCACTTT. Its translation: CASSFLDRGKDSPLHF.

The V gene is TRBV4-1, the J gene TRBJ1-5; 8 nucleotides match TRBD1. The CDR3 runs 16 residues. Germline CDR1 is MGHRA and CDR2 is YSYEKL. After removal of 0 bases from V and 4 bases from J, the junction contained 5 bases not matched to a gene. The CDR3 nucleotides are TGCGCCAGCAGCCAAGATCTTCAGGGGGCAAATCAGCCCCAGCATTTT. This sequence encodes CASSQDLQGANQPQHF.